The 15 T cell receptor beta chains in this list originate from one sample, sequenced in a study of Graves' ophthalmopathy and Graves' hyperthyroidism. The authors amplified TCR beta CDR3 regions from RNA transcripts. Investigators did first-round RT-PCR with HTBI primers, then second-round multiplex PCR. TCRdb re-analysed the multiplex PCR reads in MiXCR, keeping a single row per CDR3 protein. The sample holds around 670,000 distinct CDR3 sequences, roughly 41% seen once. Material: peripheral blood. These receptors were obtained from an adult man with Graves' ophthalmopathy.

This clonotype showed up just a few times. In DNA, the CDR3 is TGCAGTGCTAGAGATGGGAGGGGCTATGGCTACACCTTC. Protein: CSARDGRGYGYTF. The chain combines TRBV20-1 with TRBJ1-2; perhaps TRBD1 as D (5 bases). Trimming removed 0 bases at V and 4 bases at J, with 9 bases between. The CDR3 totals 13 residues. In germline, CDR1 is DFQATT, CDR2 SNEGSKA (reference sequence).

This clonotype was picked up a small number of times. This chain links TRBV2 with TRBJ1-6; D is perhaps TRBD1 (5 bases). The CDR3 consists of 16 residues. CDR1 SNHLY and CDR2 FYNNEI come from the germline V gene. The ends were cut back, 6 bases at V and 7 bases at J, with 19 bases in the middle. In DNA form, the CDR3 reads TGTGCCAGCAGCCGACGAGACGGGCAGGGAAATTCACCCCTCCACTTT. Translated: CASSRRDGQGNSPLHF.

This sequence joins TRBV20-1 and TRBJ2-7; the D gene is possibly TRBD2 (7 bases). Trimming left V 2 bases short and J 0 bases short, with 14 bases between. Germline-derived CDR1 and CDR2 are DFQATT and SNEGSKA (reference sequence). CDR3 length: 15 amino acids. The CDR3 DNA is TGCAGTGCTAGACCAACAGGGAGGGGCTCCTACGAGCAGTACTTC. Its translation: CSARPTGRGSYEQYF.

This rearrangement joins TRBV15 to TRBJ1-4; 9 nucleotides match TRBD1. This CDR3 has 15 amino acids. From germline, CDR1 is LNHNV and CDR2 YYDKDF (reference sequence). The junction had 6 bases not matched to a gene; V was cut back by 0 bases and J by 10 bases. DNA of the CDR3: TGTGCCACCAGCAGAGAGAAGACAGGGGGAGGAAAACTGTTTTTT. Amino acid sequence: CATSREKTGGGKLFF.

The chain has TRBV6-5 and TRBJ2-7; 10 bases line up with TRBD1. This CDR3 has 15 amino acids. The V and J ends lost 6 bases and 2 bases, in that order; junction bases with no gene match: 7. Germline V gene sequence: CDR1 MNHEY, CDR2 SVGAGI. This CDR3 reads CASRETGGLAYEQYF. For the CDR3, the DNA is TGTGCCAGCAGAGAGACAGGGGGCTTGGCCTACGAGCAGTACTTC.

The chain employs TRBV4-2 and TRBJ1-1; no definite D call. The germline CDR1 and CDR2 sequences are LGHNA and YNFKEQ. Trimming took off 3 bases at V and 1 base at J, with 9 bases between the two ends. The CDR3 consists of 14 residues. Written as DNA, the CDR3 is TGTGCCAGCAGCCATGGGATTGGGAACACTGAAGCTTTCTTT. Its protein product is CASSHGIGNTEAFF.

This clonotype was seen a handful of times. The V and J genes are TRBV7-2 and TRBJ2-5; 9 positions agree with TRBD1. Unmatched junction bases numbered 9, after V lost 2 bases and J lost 5 bases. Germline CDR1 SGHTA, CDR2 FQGNSA. The CDR3 has 16 residues. The CDR3, as DNA: TGTGCCAGCAGCTTAACTGGTACAGGGGGCTTCGAGACCCAGTACTTC. It yields the protein CASSLTGTGGFETQYF.

This chain links TRBV2 with TRBJ2-7; 11 bases map to TRBD2. Germline V gene data show CDR1 as SNHLY and CDR2 as FYNNEI. The CDR3 is 18 amino acids. J gave up 1 base and V 5 bases, and 13 bases lay outside the gene matches. In nucleotides, the CDR3 is TGTGCCAGCAGTCCCGGGAGGTTAGCGGGAGGGCCTTCCTACGAGCAGTACTTC. This codes for CASSPGRLAGGPSYEQYF.

This chain joins TRBV11-2 and TRBJ2-7; D uncertain. With 0 bases removed from V and 0 bases from J, the gap between germline ends came to 6 bases. Germline CDR1 reads SGHAT; CDR2 reads FQNNGV. The CDR3 is 14 residues long. The CDR3 region has the DNA TGTGCCAGCAGCTTAGATTACGTCTCCTACGAGCAGTACTTC. Translating gives CASSLDYVSYEQYF.

A few counts support this clonotype. This chain's CDR3 is CASSIGRTVYGYTF. The CDR3 DNA is TGTGCCAGTAGTATAGGAAGGACAGTCTATGGCTACACCTTC. The rearrangement links TRBV19 to TRBJ1-2; D might be TRBD1 (6 bases). The CDR3 is 14 residues long. Germline V lookup: CDR1 LNHDA, CDR2 SQIVND (reference sequence). V lost 1 base and J 4 bases, leaving 10 bases between the germline ends.

The chain has TRBV6-1 and TRBJ2-7; 8 bases agree with TRBD2. Per the germline V gene, CDR1 is MNHNS and CDR2 is SASEGT. Trimming at V came to 6 bases and at J to 3 bases, leaving 10 bases not matched to a gene. This CDR3 has 15 amino acids. Here the CDR3 DNA reads TGTGCCAGCAGCCAACTCGCGGGGGGCATCTACGAGCAGTACTTC. It yields the protein CASSQLAGGIYEQYF.

In its sample, this clonotype was seen many times. The chain joins TRBV12-3 or TRBV12-4 to TRBJ1-6, with TRBD1 as a possible D gene (5 bases). Trimming cost V 6 bases and J 8 bases, with 8 bases left between them. CDR3 length: 12 amino acids. The CDR3 loop reads CASRGVDSPLHF. CDR3 sequence (DNA): TGTGCCAGCAGGGGGGTTGATTCACCCCTCCACTTT.

This clonotype was counted only a few times. This chain uses TRBV24-1 with TRBJ1-5, with TRBD1 matching over 8 bases. V shed 5 bases, J shed 11 bases, and the junction held 13 bases outside the gene matches. The CDR3 extends over 15 amino acids. Germline CDR1 reads KGHDR; CDR2 reads SFDVKD. CDR3 DNA sequence: TGTGCCACCAGTGCTTTCGACAGGGGAGCGGAGACCCAGCATTTT. Translation gives CATSAFDRGAETQHF.

The chain employs TRBV19 and TRBJ2-2; D ambiguous. V gave up 3 bases and J gave up 7 bases, with 12 bases separating them. Germline V gene sequence: CDR1 LNHDA, CDR2 SQIVND (reference sequence). The CDR3 has 14 residues. The CDR3 nucleotides are TGTGCCAGTAGTATTCGGACGTCAGGCGGGGAGCTGTTTTTT. This sequence encodes CASSIRTSGGELFF. Variable domain in full (rest from reference TRBV19 and TRBJ2-2): DGGITQSPKYLFRKEGQNVTLSCEQNLNHDAMYWYRQDPGQGLRLIYYSQIVNDFQKGDIAEGYSVSREKKESFPLTVTSAQKNPTAFYLCASSIRTSGGELFFGEGSRLTVL.

The rearrangement uses TRBV7-9 and TRBJ2-7; D not certain. The CDR3 covers 12 residues. The germline V and J ends were trimmed by 5 bases and 2 bases, with 7 bases remaining between them. Germline CDR1 is SEHNR and CDR2 is FQNEAQ (reference sequence). CDR3 residues: CASSHQAYEQYF. CDR3 nucleotide sequence: TGTGCCAGCAGCCATCAGGCCTACGAGCAGTACTTC.